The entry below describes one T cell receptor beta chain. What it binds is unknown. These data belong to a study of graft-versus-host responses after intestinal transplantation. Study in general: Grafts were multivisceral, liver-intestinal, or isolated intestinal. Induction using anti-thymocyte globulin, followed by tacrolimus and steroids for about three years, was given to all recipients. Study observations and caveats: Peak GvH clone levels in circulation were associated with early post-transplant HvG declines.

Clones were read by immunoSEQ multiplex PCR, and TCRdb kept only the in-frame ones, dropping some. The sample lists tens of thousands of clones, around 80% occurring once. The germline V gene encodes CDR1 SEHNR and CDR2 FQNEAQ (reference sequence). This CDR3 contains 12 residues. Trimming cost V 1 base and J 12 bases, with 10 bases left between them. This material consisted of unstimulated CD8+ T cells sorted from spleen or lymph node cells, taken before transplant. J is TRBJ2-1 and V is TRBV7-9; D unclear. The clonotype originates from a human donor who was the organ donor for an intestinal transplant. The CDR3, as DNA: TGTGCCAGCAGCTTAGATACAGCCCGGCAGTTCTTC. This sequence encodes CASSLDTARQFF.